These T cell receptor beta chains were read from a single sample in a study of T cells in Graves' hyperthyroidism and ophthalmopathy. TCRdb reanalysed the multiplex PCR reads using MiXCR and keeps one entry per CDR3 protein. The sample contains more than 450,000 distinct CDR3 sequences, 14% of which appear only once. What was sequenced was blood. The receptors stem from a woman aged 40 to 55 with Graves' hyperthyroidism. CDR3s include the opening cysteine and the closing phenylalanine or tryptophan. Fields, in order: CDR3 length, J gene, D gene, V gene, clone size, CDR3 protein, CDR3 DNA. The D gene is left open where the match is weak. Clone size is not always given. Where it is, it says once, few, many or a class for expanded clones.

21 TRBJ2-7 TRBD2 TRBV7-9 - CASSSTNLGTSGTVSSYEQYF TGTGCCAGCAGCTCGACAAACCTTGGAACTAGCGGAACCGTCAGCTCCTACGAGCAGTACTTC
17 TRBJ1-2 TRBD1 TRBV28 many CASSFSTGTGGDYGYTF TGTGCCAGCAGTTTTTCAACCGGGACAGGGGGGGACTATGGCTACACCTTC
14 TRBJ1-1 TRBD1 TRBV15 many CATSREWDSTEAFF TGTGCCACCAGCAGGGAATGGGACAGCACTGAAGCTTTCTTT
13 TRBJ1-1 TRBD1 TRBV2 - CASSVRDRREAFF TGTGCCAGCAGTGTCCGGGACAGGCGTGAAGCTTTCTTT
13 TRBJ2-5 - TRBV6-2/TRBV6-3 many CASSPGVQETQYF TGTGCCAGCAGTCCAGGGGTCCAAGAGACCCAGTACTTC
14 TRBJ1-2 TRBD1 TRBV2 many CASSETGGLQGYTF TGTGCCAGCAGCGAAACAGGGGGCTTGCAAGGCTACACCTTC
17 TRBJ1-3 - TRBV5-6 - CASSLLCLDSSGNTIYF TGTGCCAGCAGCCTACTATGCCTCGACAGCTCTGGAAACACCATATATTTT
15 TRBJ2-3 - TRBV28 many CASSVPISSTDTQYF TGTGCCAGCAGTGTCCCTATCTCTTCCACAGATACGCAGTATTTT
16 TRBJ2-1 TRBD1 TRBV12-3/TRBV12-4 - CASTSIGTARNGEQFF TGTGCCAGCACCTCCATAGGGACAGCCCGTAATGGTGAGCAGTTCTTC
13 TRBJ2-1 TRBD2 TRBV15 few CATKAGGYNEQFF TGTGCCACCAAGGCGGGAGGCTACAATGAGCAGTTCTTC
15 TRBJ1-6 - TRBV6-1 many CASSEVPGASSPLHF TGTGCCAGCAGTGAAGTACCAGGGGCGAGTTCACCCCTCCACTTT
13 TRBJ1-1 - TRBV2 - CASTRYENTEAFF TGTGCCAGCACGAGGTATGAGAACACTGAAGCTTTCTTT
14 TRBJ2-3 - TRBV11-2 many CASSLAVRADTQYF TGTGCCAGCAGCTTGGCAGTAAGGGCAGATACGCAGTATTTT
13 TRBJ1-1 - TRBV11-2 many CASSNYKNTEAFF TGTGCCAGCAGCAACTACAAGAACACTGAAGCTTTCTTT
13 TRBJ1-1 TRBD1 TRBV28 - CASSFTGGATAFF TGTGCCAGCAGTTTCACAGGGGGCGCGACGGCTTTCTTT
15 TRBJ2-7 TRBD1 TRBV24-1 many CATSDSRTGDHEQYF TGTGCCACCAGTGATTCAAGGACAGGGGATCACGAGCAGTACTTC
16 TRBJ1-3 TRBD1 TRBV6-1 many CASRPPGQLSGNTIYF TGTGCCAGCAGGCCTCCGGGACAGCTCTCTGGAAACACCATATATTTT
12 TRBJ1-1 - TRBV20-1 once CSVRAPDTEAFF TGCAGTGTCCGGGCCCCTGACACTGAAGCTTTCTTT
15 TRBJ2-1 TRBD2 TRBV6-1 few CASRPSSGPYNEQFF TGTGCCAGCAGACCATCTAGCGGGCCCTACAATGAGCAGTTCTTC
18 TRBJ2-6 TRBD1 TRBV18 - CASSPTGTGTTGANVLTF TGTGCCAGCTCTCCAACCGGGACAGGAACCACTGGGGCCAACGTCCTGACTTTC
13 TRBJ2-1 - TRBV7-3 many CASSSGQFNEQFF TGTGCCAGCAGCTCCGGACAGTTCAATGAGCAGTTCTTC
14 TRBJ2-1 TRBD2 TRBV20-1 many CSARGLAGGNEQFF TGCAGCGCCCGAGGGCTAGCGGGAGGCAATGAGCAGTTCTTC
14 TRBJ1-2 TRBD1 TRBV7-2 once CASSIVGQDYGYTF TGTGCCAGCAGCATAGTTGGACAGGACTATGGCTACACCTTC
16 TRBJ2-5 TRBD2 TRBV7-9 - CASSLKGTSSQETQYF TGTGCCAGCAGCTTAAAAGGGACTAGCTCCCAAGAGACCCAGTACTTC
14 TRBJ1-1 TRBD1 TRBV5-1 many CASSPMTGDTEAFF TGCGCCAGCAGCCCAATGACAGGGGACACTGAAGCTTTCTTT
15 TRBJ2-7 - TRBV9 - CASSAGISGYYEQYF TGTGCCAGCAGCGCGGGGATTAGCGGATATTACGAGCAGTACTTC
13 TRBJ2-7 TRBD1 TRBV5-1 - CASSSDRSYEQYF TGCGCCAGCAGCTCGGACAGGTCCTACGAGCAGTACTTC
15 TRBJ1-3 - TRBV7-9 few CASSPRAGAGNTIYF TGTGCCAGCAGCCCTCGGGCAGGGGCTGGAAACACCATATATTTT
14 TRBJ2-5 TRBD1 TRBV7-3 - CASSSAGTGETQYF TGTGCCAGCAGCTCGGCGGGGACAGGGGAGACCCAGTACTTC
15 TRBJ2-2 - TRBV24-1 few CATSGPSPNTGELFF TGTGCCACCAGTGGTCCTAGCCCGAACACCGGGGAGCTGTTTTTT